Presented here are 32 T cell receptor beta chains from one specimen sequenced in a study of blood T cell repertoires in COVID-19 (dated by TCRdb to about 2020). The library was made by the immunoSEQ multiplex PCR assay. In TCRdb, the immuneACCESS table is reduced to in-frame sequences with V and J assigned. These tables do not hold every clone; where another copy was compared, an unresolved V gene accounts for under half, and the others remain unexplained. The sample has some 490,000 clones on record, about 85% of them singletons. The ten most abundant clones make up just over 8% of the sample. The source material was PBMCs or T cells enriched from blood (not recorded which). The receptors originated from a woman aged 55-69 years who had recovered from COVID-19.

The genes are TRBV5-1 and TRBJ1-4; TRBD1 is a possible D gene (6 bases). This CDR3 is built from 14 residues. V lost 3 bases and J 3 bases, leaving 9 bases between the germline ends. In germline, CDR1 is SGHRS, CDR2 YFSETQ. The CDR3 nucleotides read TGCGCCAGCAGCTCGCAGGGGTCTAATGAAAAACTGTTTTTT. Translated: CASSSQGSNEKLFF.

This chain uses TRBV4-1 with TRBJ2-2; D is unclear. The ends were cut back, 4 bases at V and 4 bases at J, with 7 bases in the middle. The CDR3 is made up of 13 amino acids. Looked up from germline, CDR1 is MGHRA and CDR2 is YSYEKL. CDR3 region: CASSRAGTGELFF. The CDR3, as DNA: TGCGCCAGCAGCCGGGCAGGCACCGGGGAGCTGTTTTTT.

The gene calls are TRBV21-1 and TRBJ1-1. TRBV21-1 is an annotated pseudogene. The length of the CDR3 is 15 residues. The CDR3 region is CASIQGGEPATEAFF. In DNA, the CDR3 is TGTGCCAGCATCCAAGGGGGGGAACCCGCCACTGAAGCTTTCTTT.

The chain has TRBV5-1 and TRBJ1-2; 7 bases line up with TRBD1. Trimming removed 0 bases from V and 4 bases from J; junction bases left unmatched: 6. CDR3 length: 15 amino acids. The germline V gene has CDR1 SGHRS and CDR2 YFSETQ. This CDR3 reads CASSLVPTGIYGYTF. DNA of the CDR3: TGCGCCAGCAGCTTGGTCCCGACAGGGATCTATGGCTACACCTTC.

The chain has TRBV9 and TRBJ2-1; 7 nucleotides agree with TRBD1. V shed 2 bases and J 8 bases; nucleotides not matched to a gene: 4. CDR3 length equals 13 residues. The V gene's germline CDR1 is SGDLS and CDR2 YYNGEE. The CDR3 DNA follows: TGTGCCAGCAGCGTGCAACAGGGGTATGAGCAGTTCTTC. Translated, it gives CASSVQQGYEQFF.

The rearrangement links TRBV30 to TRBJ2-2, with D tentatively TRBD2 (5 bases). The CDR3 length is 15 residues. Trimming removed 0 bases from V and 6 bases from J, with 14 bases in between. Germline CDR1 reads GTSNPN; CDR2 reads SVGIG (reference sequence). The CDR3 loop is CAWSVPGKSAGELFF. In DNA, the CDR3 is TGTGCCTGGAGTGTACCGGGGAAGAGCGCCGGGGAGCTGTTTTTT.

The chain carries TRBV4-1 and TRBJ1-4, with D perhaps matching TRBD1 (6 bases). Looked up from germline, CDR1 is MGHRA and CDR2 is YSYEKL. V gave up 1 base and J gave up 8 bases, with 14 bases separating them. The CDR3 runs 15 residues. CDR3 sequence: CASSQARGGEEKLFF. The CDR3, as DNA: TGCGCCAGCAGCCAAGCGAGGGGGGGGGAGGAAAAACTGTTTTTT.

The rearrangement links TRBV28 to TRBJ1-4; TRBD1 is a possible D gene (5 bases). This CDR3 is 15 amino acids long. Germline CDR1 reads MDHEN; CDR2 reads SYDVKM. The V gene lost 6 bases and the J gene lost 0 bases, with 11 bases spanning the gap. The CDR3 bases are TGTGCCAGCAGCGGCGGGGGATCAACTAATGAAAAACTGTTTTTT. Amino acids: CASSGGGSTNEKLFF.

Points on this clone: The sample contains more than one DNA sequence encoding this CDR3. The chain couples TRBV18 to TRBJ2-5, with D possibly matching TRBD2 (5 bases). CDR1 and CDR2 (germline): KGHSH, LQKENI. CDR3 length: 15 residues. V was cut by 1 base and J by 1 base, with 10 bases left in between. For the CDR3, the DNA is TGTGCCAGCTCACCACGGGCGGGCAGCCAAGAGACCCAGTACTTC. This codes for CASSPRAGSQETQYF.

This chain links TRBV2 with TRBJ1-5, with D unresolved. Germline CDR1 SNHLY, CDR2 FYNNEI. The germline V and J ends were trimmed by 2 bases and 5 bases, with 10 bases remaining between them. The CDR3 consists of 14 residues. CDR3: CASSEQAPDQPQHF. The DNA of the CDR3 is TGTGCCAGCAGTGAACAGGCCCCCGATCAGCCCCAGCATTTT. The full variable domain, with the rest looked up from reference TRBV2 and TRBJ1-5, is EPEVTQTPSHQVTQMGQEVILRCVPISNHLYFYWYRQILGQKVEFLVSFYNNEISEKSEIFDDQFSVERPDGSNFTLKIRSTKLEDSAMYFCASSEQAPDQPQHFGDGTRLSIL.

The chain employs TRBV5-6 and TRBJ2-7; 10 bases line up with TRBD2. This CDR3 is 13 amino acids long. Germline assignment: CDR1 SGHDT and CDR2 YYEEEE. V lost 2 bases and J lost 7; bases outside the gene matches: 3. CDR3 nucleotide sequence: TGTGCCAGCAGCTTATCACTAGCGGGGGAGCAGTACTTC. It yields the protein CASSLSLAGEQYF.

The chain has TRBV7-6 and TRBJ2-3; TRBD2 might be the D (6 bases). CDR1 SGHVS and CDR2 FNYEAQ come from the germline V gene. This CDR3 has 15 residues. Trimming shortened V by 4 bases and J by 0 bases, and 11 bases separated the two germline ends. CDR3 sequence: CASSSGLISTDTQYF. CDR3 nucleotides: TGTGCCAGCAGCTCGGGACTCATAAGCACAGATACGCAGTATTTT.

This chain links TRBV13 with TRBJ2-5; 10 bases align to TRBD1. The CDR3 length is 14 residues. Looked up from germline, CDR1 is PRHDT and CDR2 is FYEKMQ (reference sequence). V was clipped by 8 bases and J by 5 bases; unmatched bases: 8. Here the CDR3 DNA reads TGTGCCAGCCGTCGCTGGGACAGGGGTGAGACCCAGTACTTC. Translating gives CASRRWDRGETQYF.

This chain joins TRBV7-9 and TRBJ1-4; TRBD1 is a possible D gene (6 bases). Trimming took 5 bases from V and 7 from J, leaving 20 bases between them. The germline gives CDR1 SEHNR, CDR2 FQNEAQ (reference sequence). CDR3 length: 16 amino acids. The CDR3 here is CASSHHKYRESEKLFF. The CDR3 coding sequence is TGTGCCAGCAGCCACCATAAATACAGGGAGAGTGAAAAACTGTTTTTT.

The V call is TRBV28, the J call TRBJ2-2, with 10 bases that match TRBD1. This CDR3 has 16 amino acids. V was clipped by 5 bases and J by 6 bases; unmatched bases: 9. Germline assignment: CDR1 MDHEN and CDR2 SYDVKM. CDR3 region: CASSLSGQGWAGELFF. Written as DNA, the CDR3 is TGTGCCAGCAGTCTCTCGGGACAGGGGTGGGCCGGGGAGCTGTTTTTT.

The sample holds one count of this clone. The chain carries TRBV7-9 and TRBJ2-2, with 8 bases matching TRBD2. The CDR3 totals 16 residues. V shed 5 bases, J shed 4 bases, and the junction held 9 bases outside the gene matches. Germline-derived CDR1 and CDR2 are SEHNR and FQNEAQ (reference sequence). The CDR3 loop reads CASSLGLAPLTGELFF. The CDR3 DNA is TGTGCCAGCAGCCTCGGACTAGCTCCCCTCACCGGGGAGCTGTTTTTT. The variable domain in full, with the rest retrieved from reference TRBV7-9 and TRBJ2-2, is DTGVSQNPRHKITKRGQNVTFRCDPISEHNRLYWYRQTLGQGPEFLTYFQNEAQLEKSRLLSDRFSAERPKGSFSTLEIQRTEQGDSAMYLCASSLGLAPLTGELFFGEGSRLTVL.

The chain employs TRBV7-9 and TRBJ1-2, with TRBD1 as a possible D gene (6 bases). Trimming shortened V by 1 base and J by 4 bases, and 16 bases separated the two germline ends. Germline V gives CDR1 SEHNR, CDR2 FQNEAQ (reference sequence). CDR3 size: 16 residues. The CDR3 reads CASSLGPQGVPYGYTF. DNA of the CDR3: TGTGCCAGCAGCTTAGGCCCACAGGGCGTTCCCTATGGCTACACCTTC.

CDR3 region: CASSQGQGREQFF. CDR3 in DNA: TGCGCCAGCAGCCAGGGACAGGGACGAGAGCAGTTCTTC. V and J are TRBV4-1 and TRBJ2-1, with 9 bases that match TRBD1. V shed 3 bases and J 10 bases; nucleotides not matched to a gene: 4. Germline lookup yields CDR1 MGHRA and CDR2 YSYEKL. This CDR3 comprises 13 residues.

The genes are TRBV2 and TRBJ2-3; perhaps TRBD1 as D (6 bases). Germline V gene lookup returns CDR1 SNHLY and CDR2 FYNNEI. The CDR3 contains 15 residues. The germline V and J ends were trimmed by 6 bases and 2 bases, with 15 bases remaining between them. CDR3: CASSLDRPSTDTQYF. The CDR3 DNA is TGTGCCAGCAGCCTCGACAGGCCCTCCACAGATACGCAGTATTTT.

V is TRBV6-5 and J is TRBJ1-4, with a tentative D call TRBD1 (5 bases). Trimming left V 3 bases short and J 12 bases short, with 23 bases between. This CDR3 is built from 16 residues. The germline V gene has CDR1 MNHEY and CDR2 SVGAGI. CDR3 loop: CASSYGVQAPNRELFF. The CDR3 nucleotides are TGTGCCAGCAGTTATGGGGTACAGGCCCCTAATCGGGAACTGTTTTTT.

This clone was seen only once. CDR3 DNA: TGTGCCACCAGCAGCAGGGATCTCCATGGCTACACCTTC. As protein: CATSSRDLHGYTF. The chain has TRBV15 and TRBJ1-2; tentatively, D is TRBD1 (5 bases). V dropped 3 bases and J dropped 6 bases, with 11 bases sitting between them. Germline lookup yields CDR1 LNHNV and CDR2 YYDKDF (reference sequence). The CDR3 is 13 amino acids.

In this sample, this clone turned up once. The same CDR3 is also encoded by other DNA sequences in this sample. The chain has TRBV18 and TRBJ1-2; the D is unclear. In germline, CDR1 is KGHSH, CDR2 LQKENI. V was clipped by 3 bases and J by 7 bases, with 6 bases between them. The CDR3 sequence is 11 residues long. This CDR3 reads CASSPGPGYTF. DNA of the CDR3: TGTGCCAGCTCACCTGGGCCTGGCTACACCTTC. The whole variable domain, remainder taken from reference TRBV18 and TRBJ1-2, is NAGVMQNPRHLVRRRGQEARLRCSPMKGHSHVYWYRQLPEEGLKFMVYLQKENIIDESGMPKERFSAEFPKEGPSILRIQQVVRGDSAAYFCASSPGPGYTFGSGTRLTVV.

The chain uses TRBV19 and TRBJ2-1; D remains ambiguous. The germline CDR1 and CDR2 sequences are LNHDA and SQIVND (reference sequence). CDR3 length: 11 residues. Trimming removed 8 bases from V and 9 bases from J, with 11 bases in between. The CDR3 region is CASGDSAEQFF. As DNA, the CDR3 is TGTGCCAGTGGAGACTCGGCTGAGCAGTTCTTC.

The chain recombines TRBV6-6 with TRBJ1-1; 7 bases match TRBD1. Looked up from germline, CDR1 is MNHNY and CDR2 is SVGAGI (reference sequence). The CDR3 has 16 residues. J lost 1 base, V lost 0 bases, and 5 bases had no gene match. The CDR3 sequence is CASSYSKQGTNTEAFF. DNA of the CDR3: TGTGCCAGCAGTTACTCAAAACAGGGGACGAACACTGAAGCTTTCTTT.

CDR3 in amino acids: CASSSSGEQYF. The CDR3 bases are TGTGCCAGCAGCTCCTCGGGTGAGCAGTACTTC. V gene TRBV7-9 combines with J gene TRBJ2-7; D ambiguous. V lost 4 bases and J 7 bases, leaving 8 bases between the germline ends. CDR1 SEHNR and CDR2 FQNEAQ come from the germline V gene (reference sequence). CDR3 length: 11 residues.

This chain connects TRBV7-2 to TRBJ2-2, with 9 bases that match TRBD1. The CDR3 totals 17 residues. The V gene's germline CDR1 is SGHTA and CDR2 FQGNSA. J was trimmed by 5 bases and V by 5 bases; bases with no gene match: 12. The CDR3 DNA follows: TGTGCCAGCAGCCTCGGAGGCGGACAGGGGAGGACCGGGGAGCTGTTTTTT. The encoded protein is CASSLGGGQGRTGELFF.

This chain links TRBV12-3 or TRBV12-4 with TRBJ1-2; TRBD1 matches at 7 bases. V trimming: 6 bases; J trimming: 4 bases; junction bases outside the gene matches: 5. This CDR3 is 13 amino acids long. CDR3 sequence reads: CASSRDRAYGYTF. The CDR3 nucleotides read TGTGCCAGCAGCCGCGACAGGGCCTATGGCTACACCTTC.

V is TRBV10-3 and J is TRBJ2-3; maybe TRBD1 (6 bases). CDR1 is ENHRY, CDR2 SYGVKD, per germline. V shed 6 bases and J shed 2 bases, with 12 bases lying between them. CDR3 length: 14 amino acids. CDR3 sequence: CAIRQVGHTDTQYF. Here the CDR3 DNA reads TGTGCCATCAGACAGGTGGGACACACAGATACGCAGTATTTT.

In nucleotides, the CDR3 is TGTGCCTGGAGTCAGGGGTCCCTCTTTAATGAAAAACTGTTTTTT. Encoded protein: CAWSQGSLFNEKLFF. V gene TRBV30 combines with J gene TRBJ1-4; TRBD1 is a possible D gene (6 bases). V was clipped by 2 bases and J by 4 bases, with 14 bases between them. Germline V gene sequence: CDR1 GTSNPN, CDR2 SVGIG (reference sequence). This CDR3 contains 15 residues.

This clone has only one observation. The chain joins TRBV25-1 to TRBJ2-7; 7 bases map to TRBD1. Unmatched junction bases numbered 9, after V lost 8 bases and J lost 5 bases. Germline CDR1 reads MGHDK; CDR2 reads SYGVNS. There are 13 residues in the CDR3. The CDR3 sequence is CASRRGGLDEQYF. In nucleotides, the CDR3 is TGTGCCAGCCGTAGAGGGGGCTTGGACGAGCAGTACTTC.

This chain connects TRBV5-4 to TRBJ2-2; D unresolved. The V gene lost 1 base and the J gene lost 5 bases, with 12 bases spanning the gap. The CDR3 has 15 amino acids. Germline V gene lookup returns CDR1 SGHNT and CDR2 YYREEE (reference sequence). CDR3 protein: CASSLYSLETGELFF. The CDR3 DNA sequence: TGTGCCAGCAGCTTGTACTCGCTAGAAACCGGGGAGCTGTTTTTT.

The V gene is TRBV6-1, the J gene TRBJ1-2; D is unresolved. CDR1 and CDR2 from the germline V gene are MNHNS and SASEGT. The CDR3 consists of 13 residues. V was pared by 0 bases and J by 6 bases, with 8 bases between. The CDR3 here is CASSEAGGHGYTF. The CDR3 DNA reads TGTGCCAGCAGTGAAGCAGGAGGCCATGGCTACACCTTC.